A selection of T cell receptor beta chains follows, all from one sample in a study of identical twins. TCRdb fed the 5' RACE reads into MiXCR, producing one record per CDR3 protein. The data contain 1.5 million to 2 million distinct CDR3 sequences, more than 30% of them seen just once; the ten biggest clones take up about 0.27%. The sequenced material came from cord blood. Receptors were obtained from a newborn girl in good health. CDR3s include the opening cysteine and the closing phenylalanine or tryptophan. D genes are given only for firm matches. Some rows have no size entry. The others give once, few or many, or a class for an expanded clone.

CDR3aa: CASSQPSHNEQFF
CDR3nt: TGTGCCAGCAGTCAGCCTAGCCACAATGAGCAGTTCTTC
d_gene: .
j_gene: TRBJ2-1
abundance: few
v_gene: TRBV28

CDR3aa: CAWSSLRLGETRYF
CDR3nt: TGTGCCTGGAGTTCTCTACGACTCGGGGAGACCCGGTACTTC
d_gene: .
j_gene: TRBJ2-5
abundance: .
v_gene: TRBV30

CDR3aa: CASSPKFRTGEDYEQYF
CDR3nt: TGTGCCAGCAGCCCTAAATTTCGAACAGGGGAAGACTACGAGCAGTACTTC
d_gene: TRBD1
j_gene: TRBJ2-7
abundance: many
v_gene: TRBV7-9

CDR3aa: CSARLGGSRADTQYF
CDR3nt: TGCAGTGCTCGGCTGGGCGGGAGTCGGGCAGATACGCAGTATTTT
d_gene: TRBD2
j_gene: TRBJ2-3
abundance: .
v_gene: TRBV20-1

CDR3aa: CSGRDTAYEQYF
CDR3nt: TGCAGCGGGCGGGACACTGCCTACGAGCAGTACTTC
d_gene: .
j_gene: TRBJ2-7
abundance: .
v_gene: TRBV29-1

CDR3aa: CASSLKGPQHF
CDR3nt: TGTGCCAGCAGTTTAAAGGGGCCCCAGCATTTT
d_gene: .
j_gene: TRBJ1-5
abundance: once
v_gene: TRBV28

CDR3aa: CSASEGAYNEQYF
CDR3nt: TGCAGTGCTAGTGAAGGGGCTTACAATGAGCAGTACTTC
d_gene: .
j_gene: TRBJ2-7
abundance: .
v_gene: TRBV20-1

CDR3aa: CASSLKAGRADTQYF
CDR3nt: TGCGCCAGCAGCTTGAAGGCGGGCCGCGCAGATACGCAGTATTTT
d_gene: .
j_gene: TRBJ2-3
abundance: .
v_gene: TRBV5-1

CDR3aa: CASSQVARGSYEQYF
CDR3nt: TGTGCCAGCAGCCAAGTAGCCAGGGGGTCCTACGAGCAGTACTTC
d_gene: TRBD1
j_gene: TRBJ2-7
abundance: few
v_gene: TRBV3-1

CDR3aa: CASSSDSTDTQYF
CDR3nt: TGTGCCAGCAGTTCCGACAGCACAGATACGCAGTATTTT
d_gene: .
j_gene: TRBJ2-3
abundance: many
v_gene: TRBV28

CDR3aa: CASSLETSGSFSSYNEQFF
CDR3nt: TGTGCCAGCAGCTTAGAGACTAGCGGGTCATTCAGCTCCTACAATGAGCAGTTCTTC
d_gene: TRBD2
j_gene: TRBJ2-1
abundance: .
v_gene: TRBV7-9

CDR3aa: CASTISGGELFF
CDR3nt: TGTGCCAGCACCATTAGCGGGGGGGAGCTGTTTTTT
d_gene: TRBD2
j_gene: TRBJ2-2
abundance: .
v_gene: TRBV7-9

CDR3aa: CASSPLQRGDGYTF
CDR3nt: TGTGCCAGCAGCCCCTTACAGCGAGGGGATGGCTACACCTTC
d_gene: .
j_gene: TRBJ1-2
abundance: .
v_gene: TRBV7-8

CDR3aa: CASSPGTPGELFF
CDR3nt: TGTGCCAGTAGTCCCGGGACCCCCGGGGAGCTGTTTTTT
d_gene: .
j_gene: TRBJ2-2
abundance: .
v_gene: TRBV19

CDR3aa: CSVGSLGPGENTEAFF
CDR3nt: TGCAGCGTTGGTAGTCTGGGGCCCGGAGAGAACACTGAAGCTTTCTTT
d_gene: .
j_gene: TRBJ1-1
abundance: few
v_gene: TRBV29-1

CDR3aa: CASSLIAAGTGIYEQYF
CDR3nt: TGTGCCAGCAGTTTAATCGCAGCCGGGACAGGGATCTACGAGCAGTACTTC
d_gene: TRBD1
j_gene: TRBJ2-7
abundance: .
v_gene: TRBV27

CDR3aa: CATSVGLDRSNEQYF
CDR3nt: TGTGCCACCAGTGTGGGACTAGATCGGTCCAATGAGCAGTACTTC
d_gene: TRBD2
j_gene: TRBJ2-5
abundance: .
v_gene: TRBV24-1

CDR3aa: CAWRVMVEELFF
CDR3nt: TGTGCCTGGAGAGTGATGGTCGAGGAGCTGTTTTTT
d_gene: .
j_gene: TRBJ2-2
abundance: .
v_gene: TRBV30

CDR3aa: CASGRGSGNQPQHF
CDR3nt: TGTGCCAGCGGCCGGGGGAGCGGCAATCAGCCCCAGCATTTT
d_gene: .
j_gene: TRBJ1-5
abundance: .
v_gene: TRBV6-1

CDR3aa: CASSLALAVETQFF
CDR3nt: TGTGCCAGCAGCTTGGCCCTAGCGGTAGAGACCCAGTTCTTC
d_gene: TRBD2
j_gene: TRBJ2-1
abundance: .
v_gene: TRBV5-8

CDR3aa: CASSVGVGSTYEQYF
CDR3nt: TGTGCCAGCAGCGTAGGGGTCGGCAGTACCTACGAGCAGTACTTC
d_gene: .
j_gene: TRBJ2-7
abundance: .
v_gene: TRBV9

CDR3aa: CASSAGVGTEAFF
CDR3nt: TGTGCCAGCTCTGCAGGGGTGGGGACTGAAGCTTTCTTT
d_gene: .
j_gene: TRBJ1-1
abundance: .
v_gene: TRBV18

CDR3aa: CASSGTGFQETQYF
CDR3nt: TGTGCCAGCAGTGGGACAGGGTTTCAAGAGACCCAGTACTTC
d_gene: TRBD1
j_gene: TRBJ2-5
abundance: .
v_gene: TRBV28

CDR3aa: CASSALSGTGYEQYF
CDR3nt: TGTGCCAGCAGCGCTTTAAGCGGGACGGGATACGAGCAGTACTTC
d_gene: TRBD2
j_gene: TRBJ2-7
abundance: .
v_gene: TRBV11-2

CDR3aa: CASSLIPLRGASRNIQYF
CDR3nt: TGTGCCAGCAGTTTAATTCCCCTCAGGGGCGCTAGCAGAAACATTCAGTACTTC
d_gene: .
j_gene: TRBJ2-4
abundance: few
v_gene: TRBV12-3/TRBV12-4

CDR3aa: CASSFPQETQFF
CDR3nt: TGTGCCAGCAGCTTTCCACAAGAGACCCAGTTCTTC
d_gene: .
j_gene: TRBJ2-1
abundance: few
v_gene: TRBV13

CDR3aa: CASGKYSPSYEQYF
CDR3nt: TGTGCCAGCGGCAAATACTCCCCCAGCTACGAGCAGTACTTC
d_gene: .
j_gene: TRBJ2-7
abundance: .
v_gene: TRBV12-3/TRBV12-4

CDR3aa: CSAPDRVVRNTEAFF
CDR3nt: TGCAGTGCGCCGGACAGGGTGGTCAGGAACACTGAAGCTTTCTTT
d_gene: TRBD1
j_gene: TRBJ1-1
abundance: .
v_gene: TRBV20-1

CDR3aa: CASSRTGFEQYF
CDR3nt: TGTGCCAGCAGCCGGACAGGGTTCGAGCAGTACTTC
d_gene: TRBD1
j_gene: TRBJ2-7
abundance: many
v_gene: TRBV4-2

CDR3aa: CASSLGIPKNIQYF
CDR3nt: TGTGCCAGCAGTCTCGGGATCCCCAAAAACATTCAGTACTTC
d_gene: .
j_gene: TRBJ2-4
abundance: few
v_gene: TRBV12-3/TRBV12-4

CDR3aa: CAISYQNAVQYF
CDR3nt: TGTGCCATCAGCTACCAAAACGCAGTTCAGTACTTC
d_gene: .
j_gene: TRBJ2-7
abundance: .
v_gene: TRBV10-3

CDR3aa: CSARPRRGGNTEAFF
CDR3nt: TGCAGTGCTAGACCTCGCAGGGGGGGGAACACTGAAGCTTTCTTT
d_gene: TRBD1
j_gene: TRBJ1-1
abundance: .
v_gene: TRBV20-1

CDR3aa: CASRDGQGYNERYF
CDR3nt: TGCGCCAGCAGGGATGGACAGGGGTACAATGAGCGGTACTTC
d_gene: TRBD1
j_gene: TRBJ2-5
abundance: .
v_gene: TRBV10-2

CDR3aa: CSARSPRARTDTQYF
CDR3nt: TGCAGTGCTAGATCCCCCCGGGCCCGCACAGATACGCAGTATTTT
d_gene: .
j_gene: TRBJ2-3
abundance: few
v_gene: TRBV20-1

CDR3aa: CSVGLGNQPQHF
CDR3nt: TGCAGCGTTGGTCTGGGCAATCAGCCCCAGCATTTT
d_gene: .
j_gene: TRBJ1-5
abundance: few
v_gene: TRBV29-1

CDR3aa: CASSLGSPNNQPQHF
CDR3nt: TGTGCCAGCAGTTTGGGGAGCCCAAACAATCAGCCCCAGCATTTT
d_gene: .
j_gene: TRBJ1-5
abundance: .
v_gene: TRBV12-3/TRBV12-4

CDR3aa: CASSVQGSSYNEQFF
CDR3nt: TGCGCCAGCAGCGTACAGGGGAGCTCCTACAATGAGCAGTTCTTC
d_gene: TRBD1
j_gene: TRBJ2-1
abundance: many
v_gene: TRBV6-4

CDR3aa: CASSLPGGSYGYTF
CDR3nt: TGTGCCAGCAGCCTACCAGGGGGTTCCTATGGCTACACCTTC
d_gene: TRBD1
j_gene: TRBJ1-2
abundance: .
v_gene: TRBV6-5

CDR3aa: CASRLTGTSTDTQYF
CDR3nt: TGTGCCAGCAGACTAACCGGGACGAGCACAGATACGCAGTATTTT
d_gene: .
j_gene: TRBJ2-3
abundance: .
v_gene: TRBV7-2

CDR3aa: CSASPRRSYSNQPQHF
CDR3nt: TGCAGTGCTAGCCCTCGGCGGAGCTATAGCAATCAGCCCCAGCATTTT
d_gene: .
j_gene: TRBJ1-5
abundance: .
v_gene: TRBV20-1

CDR3aa: CASSGGTSGSKETQYF
CDR3nt: TGTGCCAGCAGTGGGGGGACTAGCGGGAGTAAAGAGACCCAGTACTTC
d_gene: TRBD2
j_gene: TRBJ2-5
abundance: .
v_gene: TRBV2

CDR3aa: CASSQVSQGGQPQHF
CDR3nt: TGCGCCAGCAGCCAAGTCTCCCAGGGGGGACAGCCCCAGCATTTT
d_gene: TRBD1
j_gene: TRBJ1-5
abundance: few
v_gene: TRBV4-1

CDR3aa: CSATGRRFHYEQYF
CDR3nt: TGCAGTGCTACAGGTCGTCGTTTTCACTACGAGCAGTACTTC
d_gene: .
j_gene: TRBJ2-7
abundance: .
v_gene: TRBV20-1

CDR3aa: CASMRSTDTQYF
CDR3nt: TGTGCCAGCATGCGGTCCACAGATACGCAGTATTTT
d_gene: .
j_gene: TRBJ2-3
abundance: .
v_gene: TRBV28

CDR3aa: CASSLASASGEQFF
CDR3nt: TGCGCCAGCAGCTTGGCCTCCGCTAGCGGTGAGCAGTTCTTC
d_gene: TRBD2
j_gene: TRBJ2-1
abundance: few
v_gene: TRBV5-1

CDR3aa: CASSLAADGYTF
CDR3nt: TGTGCCAGCAGCTTGGCAGCTGATGGCTACACCTTC
d_gene: .
j_gene: TRBJ1-2
abundance: .
v_gene: TRBV5-6

CDR3aa: CASSSRSGSFYEQYF
CDR3nt: TGTGCCAGCAGCTCCCGTAGCGGGAGTTTCTACGAGCAGTACTTC
d_gene: TRBD2
j_gene: TRBJ2-7
abundance: .
v_gene: TRBV13

CDR3aa: CASSLEPTNYGYTF
CDR3nt: TGTGCCAGCAGCTTAGAACCTACTAACTATGGCTACACCTTC
d_gene: .
j_gene: TRBJ1-2
abundance: many
v_gene: TRBV7-2

CDR3aa: CASSQLRTGYNSPPHF
CDR3nt: TGTGCCAGCAGCCAACTTAGGACGGGATATAATTCACCCCCCCACTTT
d_gene: .
j_gene: TRBJ1-6
abundance: .
v_gene: TRBV3-1

CDR3aa: CVLKRTENTEAFF
CDR3nt: TGTGTTTTAAAACGGACAGAGAACACTGAAGCTTTCTTT
d_gene: .
j_gene: TRBJ1-1
abundance: .
v_gene: TRBV2

CDR3aa: CASSLGGVTYEQYF
CDR3nt: TGTGCCAGCAGTTTAGGGGGGGTTACCTACGAGCAGTACTTC
d_gene: TRBD2
j_gene: TRBJ2-7
abundance: few
v_gene: TRBV27

CDR3aa: CAGSQLAGSYEQYF
CDR3nt: TGTGCCGGCAGCCAACTAGCTGGATCCTACGAGCAGTACTTC
d_gene: .
j_gene: TRBJ2-7
abundance: .
v_gene: TRBV3-1

CDR3aa: CSAPRGWGFYGYTF
CDR3nt: TGCAGTGCGCCTCGGGGGTGGGGTTTCTATGGCTACACCTTC
d_gene: .
j_gene: TRBJ1-2
abundance: once
v_gene: TRBV20-1

CDR3aa: CASSTSGGQFF
CDR3nt: TGTGCCAGCAGCACCAGCGGGGGTCAGTTCTTC
d_gene: TRBD2
j_gene: TRBJ2-1
abundance: few
v_gene: TRBV7-9

CDR3aa: CASSLLPGGTEAFF
CDR3nt: TGTGCCAGCAGCTTACTTCCAGGGGGCACTGAAGCTTTCTTT
d_gene: TRBD1
j_gene: TRBJ1-1
abundance: .
v_gene: TRBV7-2

CDR3aa: CSARVRGLTGNTIYF
CDR3nt: TGCAGTGCTAGAGTAAGGGGTCTGACTGGAAACACCATATATTTT
d_gene: .
j_gene: TRBJ1-3
abundance: .
v_gene: TRBV20-1

CDR3aa: CSARGGEAFF
CDR3nt: TGCAGTGCTAGGGGCGGTGAAGCTTTCTTT
d_gene: .
j_gene: TRBJ1-1
abundance: .
v_gene: TRBV20-1

CDR3aa: CASSLSESYNEQYF
CDR3nt: TGTGCCAGCAGTCTGTCCGAGTCCTACAATGAGCAGTACTTC
d_gene: .
j_gene: TRBJ2-7
abundance: .
v_gene: TRBV7-8

CDR3aa: CASSDLGLYEQYF
CDR3nt: TGCGCCAGCAGTGACTTGGGACTATACGAGCAGTACTTC
d_gene: TRBD2
j_gene: TRBJ2-7
abundance: .
v_gene: TRBV10-2

CDR3aa: CASSYSQFTEAFF
CDR3nt: TGTGCCAGCAGTTACTCGCAGTTCACTGAAGCTTTCTTT
d_gene: .
j_gene: TRBJ1-1
abundance: .
v_gene: TRBV6-2/TRBV6-3